This T cell receptor (beta chain) comes out of a study of cytomegalovirus exposure and HLA in healthy donors (TCRdb year 2017). Regarding the study in general: A later analysis indicated that the roughly 120 validation repertoires were generated on the platform also employed for the approximately 700 repertoires of the first cohort. The study aimed to test whether signatures of past pathogen exposure could be identified by cataloging public T cell receptors. Along with the approximately 700-subject first cohort, a separate validation cohort of around 110 different subjects was used. To predict cytomegalovirus infection status, the study brought together high-throughput TCR immunosequencing, statistical association of individual TCRs with disease status, and machine learning. The paper as a whole reports these results and caveats: In a later analysis, TCRs clustered in the first cohort were found to also tend to co-occur in the roughly 120 validation repertoires, with about 94% of cluster scores above 0. The classifier was reported to diagnose cytomegalovirus status with high specificity and sensitivity in both the original and validation cohorts. A few of the identified cytomegalovirus-associated TCR beta chains were confirmed in vitro to be specific for cytomegalovirus antigens. According to the authors, the approach could potentially be generalized to other disease states and immunological phenotypes. The study gave a list of more than 150 TCR beta chains associated with cytomegalovirus. A later analysis had no HLA typing for the validation cohort, so co-occurrence there was scored across all 120 repertoires. While some public TCRs were present in many individuals, most TCR sequences turned up only very rarely across donors.

The library relied on the immunoSEQ multiplex PCR assay. In the paper's pipeline: A statistical classification framework was built for diagnosing cytomegalovirus status from the catalog of TCR beta chain sequences. Not all clones reach the TCRdb copy of this immuneACCESS table, which keeps in-frame sequences only. Checked studies attribute under half of the gap to unresolved V genes and leave the rest unexplained. That table gives V, J and clone size, and the DNA gave D and trimming. Within this sample are under 200,000 clones, with about 88% of them counted one time only. Jointly, the top ten make up around 2% of the sample. Comments on this clone: Its antigen specificity is not known. Base-call qualities are not available, and no considerably larger clone is one nucleotide away.

The cysteine opens and the phenylalanine closes a CDR3 of 14 amino acids. Kept here is only the CDR3 DNA, which spans 42 bases and is read in frame from base 1. Looking up the germline V gene yields CDR1 WSHSY and CDR2 SAAADI. V sheds 0 bases and J sheds 8 bases, leaving 13 bases between their ends. Separate from the approximately 690-subject first cohort, the validation cohort of over 90 subjects was the group to which the donors belonged. Recombination connected TRBV10-2 to TRBJ1-2, with TRBD1 tentatively as D gene (5 bases match). This TCR was recovered from a woman aged 18-35 years in good health and CMV-seronegative. Material: PBMCs. The DNA sequence is as follows: TGCGCCAGCAGTGAGTCGAGCGGGGGGAGGGGCTACACCTTC. This translates into CASSESSGGRGYTF.